The 22 T cell receptor beta chains reported below all come from one sample, sequenced in a study of T cell responses to AZD1222 COVID-19 vaccine. Data came from immunoSEQ multiplex PCR; TCRdb stores just in-frame clones and leaves some out. The sample consists of over 95,000 clones, around nine tenths of them appearing once. Sequences were derived from peripheral blood, sampled on day 0 of AZD1222 vaccination. The receptors were sampled from an adult in good health.

V and J are TRBV30 and TRBJ1-2, with D unresolved. Looked up from germline, CDR1 is GTSNPN and CDR2 is SVGIG (reference sequence). The CDR3 totals 17 residues. V lost 0 bases to trimming and J lost 5 bases, with 22 bases between them. The CDR3 protein is CAWSVFPGRAQWYGYTF. The CDR3 bases are TGTGCCTGGAGTGTATTCCCCGGACGAGCTCAATGGTATGGCTACACCTTC.

The chain is built from TRBV6-5 and TRBJ2-5; tentatively, D is TRBD2 (6 bases). Germline CDR1 MNHEY, CDR2 SVGAGI. CDR3 length: 14 residues. Trimming pared 0 bases from V and 4 bases from J, leaving 9 bases between. The CDR3 DNA reads TGTGCCAGCAGTTACTCTCGGAGGGTAGAGACCCAGTACTTC. The encoded protein is CASSYSRRVETQYF.

The chain is built from TRBV6-5 and TRBJ1-1, with D perhaps TRBD1 (6 bases). The CDR3 totals 15 residues. The germline V gene encodes CDR1 MNHEY and CDR2 SVGAGI. Trimming took 9 bases from V and 5 from J, leaving 22 bases between them. The CDR3 nucleotides read TGTGCCAGTTTCCGACGAGGGGGGGAGTGGACTGAAGCTTTCTTT. Amino acids: CASFRRGGEWTEAFF.

V usage is TRBV4-2 and J usage is TRBJ2-1; 9 nucleotides agree with TRBD2. Trimming took 1 base from V and 5 from J; bases not matched to a gene: 18. From germline, CDR1 is LGHNA and CDR2 YNFKEQ. CDR3 size: 20 residues. DNA for the CDR3: TGTGCCAGCAGCCAAGTGTTGACCCCAAGGCGGGAGGGCCGGGACAATGAGCAGTTCTTC. This translates into CASSQVLTPRREGRDNEQFF.

The chain uses TRBV10-3 and TRBJ1-3; D unresolved. V lost 2 bases and J lost 0, with 5 bases in between. Germline V gene data show CDR1 as ENHRY and CDR2 as SYGVKD. The CDR3 has 14 amino acids. CDR3 nucleotide sequence: TGTGCCATCAGTGAGAGGAGCTCTGGAAACACCATATATTTT. This gives the protein CAISERSSGNTIYF.

The genes are TRBV4-3 and TRBJ1-6, with D uncertain. The CDR3 runs to 17 residues. The V and J ends lost 1 base and 2 bases respectively, with 12 bases between them. Germline V lookup: CDR1 LGHNA, CDR2 YSLEER. The CDR3 protein is CASSQAWQATYNSPLHF. The CDR3, as DNA: TGCGCCAGCAGCCAAGCTTGGCAGGCTACCTATAATTCACCCCTCCACTTT.

In regard to this clone: At one of its ends the junction is not consistent with the germline gene, which may arise from a read error. V usage is TRBV7-7 and J usage is TRBJ2-7; 10 bases agree with TRBD1. CDR3 size: 14 residues. Germline V lookup: CDR1 SSHAT, CDR2 FNYEAQ (reference sequence). The CDR3 sequence is CASSSGQGSHEQYF. The CDR3 DNA is TGTGCTAGCAGTTCGGGACAGGGGTCTCACGAGCAGTACTTC.

J is TRBJ1-5 and V is TRBV19; 10 nucleotides align to TRBD1. Trimming at V came to 7 bases and at J to 0 bases, leaving 12 bases not matched to a gene. CDR3 length equals 18 residues. Germline V gives CDR1 LNHDA, CDR2 SQIVND (reference sequence). CDR3 sequence reads: CASTEGQGPLYSNQPQHF. As DNA, the CDR3 is TGTGCCAGTACAGAGGGACAGGGGCCCCTCTATAGCAATCAGCCCCAGCATTTT.

The rearrangement links TRBV28 to TRBJ1-2, with 7 bases aligning to TRBD1. CDR1 is MDHEN and CDR2 is SYDVKM in the germline V gene. V was clipped by 6 bases and J by 6 bases; unmatched bases: 7. The CDR3 spans 13 residues. The CDR3 loop reads CASRLTGRHGYTF. The CDR3 bases are TGTGCCAGCAGGCTGACAGGGCGACATGGCTACACCTTC.

The table lists this clone with a count of one. This chain connects TRBV28 to TRBJ1-4; a possible D gene is TRBD1 (6 bases). The CDR3 totals 15 residues. CDR1 is MDHEN and CDR2 is SYDVKM in the germline V gene. Trimming removed 6 bases from V and 8 bases from J, with 19 bases in between. The CDR3 DNA is TGTGCCAGCAGGCCAACAGGGTTGGGGAACGAAAAACTGTTTTTT. It is translated as CASRPTGLGNEKLFF.

The chain joins TRBV2 to TRBJ1-1, with TRBD1 matching over 7 bases. J lost 1 base, V lost 5 bases, and 4 bases had no gene match. This CDR3 is built from 14 residues. The germline V gene has CDR1 SNHLY and CDR2 FYNNEI. The DNA for the CDR3 is TGTGCCAGCAGTCCCGGGACAGCGAACACTGAAGCTTTCTTT. Residues: CASSPGTANTEAFF.

The chain uses TRBV29-1 and TRBJ2-1, with D perhaps TRBD2 (5 bases). The CDR3 totals 11 residues. Germline V lookup: CDR1 SQVTM, CDR2 ANQGSEA. V lost 4 bases, J lost 8 bases, and 9 bases lay in between. This CDR3 reads CSVASGHEQFF. The CDR3 DNA is TGCAGCGTTGCAAGCGGCCATGAGCAGTTCTTC.

The chain couples TRBV6-1 to TRBJ2-5; D gene unclear. Per the germline V gene, CDR1 is MNHNS and CDR2 is SASEGT. CDR3 length: 19 amino acids. The ends were cut back, 0 bases at V and 0 bases at J, with 20 bases in the middle. The CDR3 nucleotides are TGTGCCAGCAGTGAAGCGCCCGGCAGGACCTCTCAGTACCAAGAGACCCAGTACTTC. Its protein is CASSEAPGRTSQYQETQYF.

The chain carries TRBV7-8 and TRBJ1-2, with 11 nucleotides matching TRBD1. V lost 1 base, J lost 7 bases, and 5 bases stayed unmatched. Germline V CDR1 and CDR2: SGHVS, FQNEAQ. This CDR3 has 15 residues. For the CDR3, the DNA is TGTGCCAGCAGCTTAGTTTGGGACAGGGGGTCTGGCTACACCTTC. This codes for CASSLVWDRGSGYTF. The variable domain in full, with the rest retrieved from reference TRBV7-8 and TRBJ1-2, is GAGVSQSPRYKVAKRGQDVALRCDPISGHVSLFWYQQALGQGPEFLTYFQNEAQLDKSGLPSDRFFAERPEGSVSTLKIQRTQQEDSAVYLCASSLVWDRGSGYTFGSGTRLTVV.

The gene calls are TRBV7-2 and TRBJ1-2, with a weak D call TRBD1 (5 bases). The V gene's germline CDR1 is SGHTA and CDR2 FQGNSA. V lost 1 base and J 7 bases, leaving 13 bases between the germline ends. The CDR3 loop spans 14 amino acids. This CDR3 reads CASSLGVRQGGYTF. CDR3 sequence (DNA): TGTGCCAGCAGCTTAGGAGTCAGGCAGGGTGGCTACACCTTC.

This chain connects TRBV2 to TRBJ1-3; TRBD1 is a possible D gene (6 bases). Germline CDR1 and CDR2: SNHLY and FYNNEI. The V and J ends lost 4 bases and 4 bases respectively, with 14 bases between them. The CDR3 length is 15 residues. The CDR3 spells CASSVQGLSGNTIYF. CDR3 coding DNA: TGTGCCAGCAGTGTACAGGGCTTGTCCGGAAACACCATATATTTT.

The chain recombines TRBV29-1 with TRBJ1-3; D is unclear. Looked up from germline, CDR1 is SQVTM and CDR2 is ANQGSEA. The germline V and J ends were trimmed by 7 bases and 0 bases, with 13 bases remaining between them. The CDR3 is made up of 14 amino acids. The chain's CDR3 is CSGLTQTSGNTIYF. The CDR3 nucleotides read TGCAGCGGACTGACGCAAACCTCTGGAAACACCATATATTTT.

The sample holds a few counts of this clone. This chain uses TRBV7-2 with TRBJ1-2, with D possibly being TRBD1 (5 bases). Germline V gene lookup returns CDR1 SGHTA and CDR2 FQGNSA. This CDR3 has 14 residues. V lost 6 bases and J lost 7, with 18 bases in between. Here the CDR3 DNA reads TGTGCCAGCAGTCCCCAGACAGCGGATGCTGGCTACACCTTC. Its translation: CASSPQTADAGYTF. Variable domain in full (rest from reference TRBV7-2 and TRBJ1-2): GAGVSQSPSNKVTEKGKDVELRCDPISGHTALYWYRQSLGQGLEFLIYFQGNSAPDKSGLPSDRFSAERTGGSVSTLTIQRTQQEDSAVYLCASSPQTADAGYTFGSGTRLTVV.

The V call is TRBV11-3, the J call TRBJ2-3; TRBD2 aligns across 10 bases. CDR3 size: 17 residues. With 5 bases clipped from V and 2 bases from J, the junction kept 10 bases outside the gene matches. Germline values: CDR1 SGHNT, CDR2 YENEEA. The CDR3 loop is CASSPQGLAGDTDTQYF. The CDR3 DNA sequence: TGTGCCAGCAGCCCTCAGGGGCTAGCGGGAGACACAGATACGCAGTATTTT.

The chain employs TRBV28 and TRBJ1-1; 9 bases agree with TRBD1. Unmatched junction bases numbered 8, after V lost 5 bases and J lost 4 bases. CDR3 size: 15 residues. The V gene's germline CDR1 is MDHEN and CDR2 SYDVKM. Here the CDR3 DNA reads TGTGCCAGCAGTCCTCCACAGGGGGCAGGCACTGAAGCTTTCTTT. Translation: CASSPPQGAGTEAFF. Variable domain in full (rest from reference TRBV28 and TRBJ1-1): DVKVTQSSRYLVKRTGEKVFLECVQDMDHENMFWYRQDPGLGLRLIYFSYDVKMKEKGDIPEGYSVSREKKERFSLILESASTNQTSMYLCASSPPQGAGTEAFFGQGTRLTVV.

This chain connects TRBV5-1 to TRBJ1-3, with 9 positions matching TRBD1. The germline V gene encodes CDR1 SGHRS and CDR2 YFSETQ. V lost 4 bases to trimming and J lost 4 bases; unmatched junction nucleotides: 9. CDR3 length equals 16 residues. CDR3 sequence: CASSTEGQGFGNTIYF. Written as DNA, the CDR3 is TGCGCCAGCAGCACCGAGGGACAGGGTTTCGGAAACACCATATATTTT.

The CDR3 region is CASSTPRGGTEAFF. DNA for the CDR3: TGTGCCAGCAGTACCCCACGGGGCGGGACTGAAGCTTTCTTT. The chain couples TRBV6-5 to TRBJ1-1, with a tentative D call TRBD1 (5 bases). Trimming cost V 5 bases and J 5 bases, with 15 bases left between them. The CDR3 is 14 residues long. Germline lookup yields CDR1 MNHEY and CDR2 SVGAGI.